A single sample is the source of the 28 T cell receptor beta chains below, sequenced in a study of shared clonotypes between healthy human individuals. The protocol was immunoSEQ multiplex PCR, while the TCRdb copy is restricted to in-frame clones and leaves out a portion. This table holds under 600,000 clones, 95% to 98% found once. Positive CCR7 selection of CD45RO-negative cells yielded the naive CD8 cells, and terminally differentiated effector memory CD45RA+ cells were excluded. Sequencing was performed on naive CD8+ T cells sorted from blood. These receptors all come from a man between 25 and 39 years old in good health.

The CDR3 loop is CSVYPGGSTEAFF. As DNA, the CDR3 is TGCAGCGTTTATCCAGGCGGTTCCACTGAAGCTTTCTTT. The rearrangement links TRBV29-1 to TRBJ1-1, with D unclear. This CDR3 has 13 amino acids. The V end lost 5 bases, the J end lost 4 bases, and 14 bases lay between the germline ends. Looked up from germline, CDR1 is SQVTM and CDR2 is ANQGSEA.

The J gene is TRBJ1-1, the V gene TRBV28; no firm D call. The CDR3 loop spans 13 amino acids. Trimming took off 7 bases at V and 1 base at J, with 10 bases between the two ends. CDR1 and CDR2 from the germline V gene are MDHEN and SYDVKM. The CDR3 spells CASTGTENTEAFF. The CDR3 DNA sequence: TGTGCCAGCACCGGAACAGAGAACACTGAAGCTTTCTTT.

This chain joins TRBV5-1 and TRBJ2-1; 14 bases are shared with TRBD2. Losses at the gene ends were 3 bases for V and 8 bases for J; bases not matched to a gene: 7. The CDR3 sequence is 16 residues long. Germline V CDR1 and CDR2: SGHRS, YFSETQ. The CDR3 reads CASSSGTSGSMYEQFF. CDR3 nucleotides: TGCGCCAGCAGCTCCGGGACTAGCGGGAGTATGTATGAGCAGTTCTTC.

The chain carries TRBV11-3 and TRBJ2-7; perhaps TRBD2 as D (6 bases). Germline V gene data show CDR1 as SGHNT and CDR2 as YENEEA. CDR3 length: 14 amino acids. V lost 3 bases and J 0 bases, leaving 9 bases between the germline ends. CDR3 residues: CASSLGGDSYEQYF. Written as DNA, the CDR3 is TGTGCCAGCAGCTTGGGGGGAGACTCCTACGAGCAGTACTTC. The full variable domain, rest sourced from reference TRBV11-3 and TRBJ2-7, is EAGVVQSPRYKIIEKKQPVAFWCNPISGHNTLYWYLQNLGQGPELLIRYENEEAVDDSQLPKDRFSAERLKGVDSTLKIQPAELGDSAVYLCASSLGGDSYEQYFGPGTRLTVT.

The V gene is TRBV27, the J gene TRBJ2-7, with a tentative D call TRBD2 (6 bases). CDR1 and CDR2 from the germline V gene are MNHEY and SMNVEV (reference sequence). The length of the CDR3 is 13 residues. V was clipped by 10 bases and J by 9 bases, with 22 bases between them. CDR3 bases: TGTGCCATCGCGGGGCGCCCTGGAATGGGGCAGTACTTC. It yields the protein CAIAGRPGMGQYF.

The J gene is TRBJ2-1, the V gene TRBV5-6; 10 bases are a match to TRBD1. The germline V gene encodes CDR1 SGHDT and CDR2 YYEEEE. This CDR3 is 13 amino acids long. Losses at the gene ends were 0 bases for V and 13 bases for J; bases not matched to a gene: 4. For the CDR3, the DNA is TGTGCCAGCAGCTTGGTAGGGACAGGGGACCAGTTCTTC. Residues: CASSLVGTGDQFF.

The chain joins TRBV27 to TRBJ2-1, with D tentatively TRBD2 (6 bases). The CDR3 length is 14 residues. The ends were cut back, 5 bases at V and 2 bases at J, with 10 bases in the middle. Germline V gives CDR1 MNHEY, CDR2 SMNVEV (reference sequence). CDR3 bases: TGTGCCAGCAGTACTCTAGCGCCCTACAATGAGCAGTTCTTC. Translating gives CASSTLAPYNEQFF.

This chain uses TRBV7-9 with TRBJ1-2; D is ambiguous. Trimming stripped 4 bases from V and 10 bases from J, with 19 bases between. Germline V gene lookup returns CDR1 SEHNR and CDR2 FQNEAQ (reference sequence). This CDR3 comprises 14 residues. CDR3 loop: CASSSRQQRLNYTF. In DNA, the CDR3 is TGTGCCAGCAGCTCCAGGCAACAGCGGTTAAACTACACCTTC.

V usage is TRBV28 and J usage is TRBJ2-7; 9 bases are a match to TRBD1. The trim removed 4 bases at V and 5 bases at J, leaving 6 bases unmatched. The germline V gene has CDR1 MDHEN and CDR2 SYDVKM. CDR3 length: 14 residues. The CDR3 is CASSSGQGINEQYF. For the CDR3, the DNA is TGTGCCAGCAGTTCCGGACAGGGGATCAACGAGCAGTACTTC.

This chain links TRBV6-5 with TRBJ2-7; 8 nucleotides line up with TRBD2. The ends lost 6 bases at V and 2 bases at J; junction bases unmatched: 6. CDR3 length: 14 amino acids. The germline V gene encodes CDR1 MNHEY and CDR2 SVGAGI. The CDR3 nucleotides read TGTGCCAGCAGCTTACTAGCGGCAACCTACGAGCAGTACTTC. This sequence encodes CASSLLAATYEQYF.

This sequence joins TRBV27 and TRBJ1-5; D is unresolved. Germline V gives CDR1 MNHEY, CDR2 SMNVEV (reference sequence). The CDR3 totals 15 residues. V lost 6 bases and J lost 5, with 17 bases in between. Here the CDR3 reads CASRAAGPADQPQHF. CDR3 nucleotides: TGTGCCAGCAGAGCCGCCGGCCCCGCGGATCAGCCCCAGCATTTT.

This clone was recorded once. The chain joins TRBV10-2 to TRBJ1-1; 10 bases match TRBD1. There are 15 residues in the CDR3. Per the germline V gene, CDR1 is WSHSY and CDR2 is SAAADI. Trimming cost V 5 bases and J 0 bases; bases outside gene matches: 3. The CDR3 bases are TGCGCCAGCAGTAGGGGACAGGGGATGAACACTGAAGCTTTCTTT. It codes for CASSRGQGMNTEAFF.

CDR3 bases: TGCGCCAGCAGCCATGTCACAGGGGACACTGAAGCTTTCTTT. As protein: CASSHVTGDTEAFF. V and J are TRBV4-3 and TRBJ1-1; TRBD1 agrees at 7 bases. CDR3 length: 14 residues. Germline CDR1 LGHNA, CDR2 YSLEER. After removal of 3 bases from V and 3 bases from J, the junction contained 4 bases not matched to a gene.

The chain is built from TRBV30 and TRBJ1-3; no clear D gene. This CDR3 spans 13 amino acids. The V gene lost 1 base and the J gene lost 3 bases, with 7 bases spanning the gap. Germline-derived CDR1 and CDR2 are GTSNPN and SVGIG (reference sequence). The CDR3 bases are TGTGCCTGGAGTGAGGTGTATGGAAACACCATATATTTT. Its protein product is CAWSEVYGNTIYF.

This chain joins TRBV7-8 and TRBJ1-5; possible D gene TRBD1, 5 bases. Germline-derived CDR1 and CDR2 are SGHVS and FQNEAQ. V lost 5 bases and J lost 2, with 13 bases in between. CDR3 length: 15 residues. This CDR3 is CASSPGRGRNQPQHF. The CDR3 DNA reads as TGTGCCAGCAGCCCAGGGAGGGGACGCAATCAGCCCCAGCATTTT.

The rearrangement joins TRBV4-1 to TRBJ2-2; D is uncertain. This CDR3 has 14 residues. The V end was cut by 0 bases, the J end by 1 base, with 3 bases between. CDR1 and CDR2 (germline): MGHRA, YSYEKL. In DNA, the CDR3 is TGCGCCAGCAGCCAAGAAAGGAACACCGGGGAGCTGTTTTTT. This translates into CASSQERNTGELFF.

This chain's CDR3 is CASSQGVTDTQYF. As DNA, the CDR3 is TGTGCCAGCAGCCAAGGGGTCACAGATACGCAGTATTTT. V usage is TRBV14 and J usage is TRBJ2-3; D is uncertain. The CDR3 is made up of 13 amino acids. The ends were cut back, 1 base at V and 2 bases at J, with 4 bases in the middle. The V gene's germline CDR1 is SGHDN and CDR2 FVKESK.

The chain uses TRBV29-1 and TRBJ2-7, with 12 bases lining up with TRBD1. J lost 7 bases, V lost 4 bases, and 11 bases had no gene match. Germline CDR1 reads SQVTM; CDR2 reads ANQGSEA. The CDR3 spans 15 residues. CDR3 DNA: TGCAGCGTTGGCGGGCGGGGACAGGGGGCTGGGGAGCAGTACTTC. Protein: CSVGGRGQGAGEQYF.

V is TRBV7-2 and J is TRBJ2-3; the D gene could be TRBD1 or TRBD2 (6 bases each). V lost 2 bases and J 6 bases, leaving 15 bases between the germline ends. The CDR3 consists of 15 residues. Germline V gene data show CDR1 as SGHTA and CDR2 as FQGNSA. The DNA of the CDR3 is TGTGCCAGCAGCTTACCTCTCGGGGGCTCCGATACGCAGTATTTT. Protein product: CASSLPLGGSDTQYF.

This chain links TRBV27 with TRBJ2-6; D ambiguous. Germline CDR1 and CDR2: MNHEY and SMNVEV (reference sequence). This CDR3 contains 14 residues. V was shortened by 6 bases and J by 0 bases, with 6 bases between the two germline ends. The DNA for the CDR3 is TGTGCCAGCAGCTACTCCTCTGGGGCCAACGTCCTGACTTTC. This translates into CASSYSSGANVLTF.

The chain joins TRBV4-1 to TRBJ2-5, with no clear D. Germline assignment: CDR1 MGHRA and CDR2 YSYEKL. The CDR3 spans 17 residues. V was cut by 1 base and J by 1 base, with 16 bases left in between. The CDR3 loop is CASSQGIGEWGQETQYF. CDR3 sequence (DNA): TGCGCCAGCAGCCAAGGGATTGGGGAATGGGGCCAAGAGACCCAGTACTTC.

The genes are TRBV15 and TRBJ2-7; 7 bases line up with TRBD1. The CDR3 sequence is 14 residues long. Germline-derived CDR1 and CDR2 are LNHNV and YYDKDF (reference sequence). With V trimmed by 4 bases and J by 6 bases, 9 bases remained unmatched. The CDR3 protein is CATSKRGGSAEQYF. The CDR3, as DNA: TGTGCCACCAGCAAGCGAGGGGGCAGCGCCGAGCAGTACTTC.

This rearrangement joins TRBV7-9 to TRBJ2-7; D gene ambiguous. The V end lost 1 base, the J end lost 4 bases, and 5 bases lay between the germline ends. Looked up from germline, CDR1 is SEHNR and CDR2 is FQNEAQ (reference sequence). This CDR3 is built from 12 residues. CDR3 DNA: TGTGCCAGCAGCTTAGATTTATACGAGCAGTACTTC. Translation: CASSLDLYEQYF.

The chain couples TRBV4-1 to TRBJ2-3; D not resolved. The CDR3 covers 14 residues. Germline V gene data show CDR1 as MGHRA and CDR2 as YSYEKL. Trimming cost V 1 base and J 6 bases, with 11 bases left between them. In DNA form, the CDR3 reads TGCGCCAGCAGCCAAGTCGGTAGCATCGATACGCAGTATTTT. This encodes CASSQVGSIDTQYF.

This clone has a single count. The chain combines TRBV5-5 with TRBJ1-1, with D tentatively TRBD1 (5 bases). Germline lookup yields CDR1 SGHKS and CDR2 YYEKEE (reference sequence). This CDR3 has 13 amino acids. V was cut by 4 bases and J by 5 bases, with 12 bases left in between. The chain's CDR3 is CASSARDYTEAFF. The CDR3 nucleotides read TGTGCCAGCAGCGCCCGGGACTATACTGAAGCTTTCTTT.

This CDR3 reads CASSPTGTENTGELFF. CDR3 bases: TGTGCCAGCAGCCCAACCGGGACAGAAAACACCGGGGAGCTGTTTTTT. The chain employs TRBV7-6 and TRBJ2-2; the match to TRBD1 covers 7 bases. This CDR3 comprises 16 residues. With V trimmed by 5 bases and J by 2 bases, 8 bases remained unmatched. In germline, CDR1 is SGHVS, CDR2 FNYEAQ.

The chain combines TRBV25-1 with TRBJ2-7, with 8 bases fitting TRBD1. In germline, CDR1 is MGHDK, CDR2 SYGVNS. V shed 8 bases and J 4 bases; nucleotides not matched to a gene: 7. The CDR3 extends over 13 amino acids. The CDR3 region is CASSDREKYEQYF. The CDR3 DNA sequence: TGTGCCAGCTCGGACAGGGAAAAATACGAGCAGTACTTC.

This chain connects TRBV29-1 to TRBJ2-1; the D gene is possibly TRBD2 (5 bases). CDR3 length: 13 amino acids. Germline V gene lookup returns CDR1 SQVTM and CDR2 ANQGSEA. The V end was cut by 4 bases, the J end by 3 bases, with 10 bases between. The CDR3 loop reads CSVVDSLYNEQFF. CDR3 bases: TGCAGCGTTGTGGACTCTCTCTACAATGAGCAGTTCTTC.